This is a list of T cell receptor beta chains from one sample in a study of cytomegalovirus exposure and HLA in healthy donors. The protocol was immunoSEQ multiplex PCR, while the TCRdb copy is restricted to in-frame clones and leaves out a portion. The data include approximately 130,000 clones; the top ten clones carry less than 2.5%. Material: PBMCs. These receptor sequences come from a woman between 55 and 75 years old in good health and CMV-seronegative. Each CDR3 is given with its conserved first and last residue. D genes are given only for firm matches.

D	V	J	CDR3	DNA
TRBD2	TRBV9	TRBJ2-3	CASSASGGVADTQYF	TGTGCCAGCAGCGCCAGCGGGGGGGTGGCAGATACGCAGTATTTT
TRBD1	TRBV10-2	TRBJ1-2	CASTTRGRDGYTF	TGCGCCAGCACAACCAGGGGGCGCGACGGCTACACCTTC
NA	TRBV30	TRBJ1-2	CAWSSTANYGYTF	TGTGCCTGGAGCTCAACAGCTAACTATGGCTACACCTTC
TRBD1	TRBV11-2	TRBJ1-1	CASSLRDRVGWNTEAFF	TGTGCCAGCAGCTTAAGGGACAGGGTCGGATGGAACACTGAAGCTTTCTTT
NA	TRBV9	TRBJ2-3	CASSVSPLGEGGQAYF	TGTGCCAGCAGCGTGAGTCCCCTAGGTGAGGGGGGGCAAGCGTATTTT
NA	TRBV9	TRBJ2-7	CASSVTQGTNEQYF	TGTGCCAGCAGCGTAACCCAGGGGACCAACGAGCAGTACTTC
TRBD1	TRBV5-6	TRBJ1-2	CASSDDRAPFNYGYTF	TGTGCCAGCAGCGATGACAGGGCGCCATTTAACTATGGCTACACCTTC
TRBD2	TRBV7-3	TRBJ2-2	CASSEPGLTRGELFF	TGTGCCAGCAGCGAACCGGGACTAACTCGCGGGGAGCTGTTTTTT
NA	TRBV19	TRBJ1-4	CASSLQENEKLFF	TGTGCCAGTAGTCTTCAGGAAAATGAAAAACTGTTTTTT
TRBD2	TRBV11-2	TRBJ2-2	CASSLVGGGHGELFF	TGTGCCAGCAGCCTAGTTGGCGGGGGGCACGGGGAGCTGTTTTTT
TRBD1	TRBV7-8	TRBJ1-1	CASSLWLSAGGNTEAFF	TGTGCCAGCAGCTTATGGCTAAGTGCAGGGGGTAACACTGAAGCTTTCTTT
TRBD2	TRBV12-5	TRBJ2-5	CASGFAGGETQYF	TGTGCTAGTGGTTTTGCGGGAGGAGAGACCCAGTACTTC